The subject of this entry is one T cell receptor (beta chain). This specimen comes from a study of blood T cell repertoires in COVID-19. For the study at large: The analysed material was cDNA or gDNA that came from T cells, B-cell-depleted T cells, or PBMCs.

Authors' processing steps: Estimated nucleated cell counts came from reference gene primer amplification. Measured with immunoSEQ multiplex PCR; TCRdb has only the in-frame clones, and not every one. The D gene and trimming were derived from the DNA, and the V and J assignments and clone size from that table. The table includes 300,000 to 450,000 clones, more than 85% detected once. Germline CDR1 reads MGHDK; CDR2 reads SYGVNS. This CDR3 is 13 amino acids long. Deletions cut 6 bases from V and 3 bases from J, with 11 bases between. This sequence was found in a human donor in a cohort sampled during active COVID-19. V and J are TRBV25-1 and TRBJ1-1, with D maybe TRBD1 (6 bases). The sample taken for sequencing was peripheral blood. CDR3 in DNA: TGTGCCAGCAGCCCCGCAGGGGACACTGAAGCTTTCTTT. Encoded protein: CASSPAGDTEAFF.